These 23 T cell receptor beta chains came from one sample sequenced in a study of cytomegalovirus exposure and HLA in healthy donors. 13 Jbeta primers and 60 Vbeta primers were used for the PCR. Assay: immunoSEQ multiplex PCR; the TCRdb copy retains only in-frame clones and omits some. The sample carries about 130,000 clones, 80% recorded once. Sequenced sample: PBMCs. The origin of the receptors is a man aged 25-45 years in good health.

This chain uses TRBV5-1 with TRBJ1-1, with TRBD1 identical over 7 bases. This CDR3 has 14 residues. Germline CDR1 reads SGHRS; CDR2 reads YFSETQ. The ends lost 0 bases at V and 9 bases at J; junction bases unmatched: 8. DNA for the CDR3: TGCGCCAGCAGCTTGGCTCGGGACAGCGGAAAAGCTTTCTTT. It specifies CASSLARDSGKAFF.

The chain is built from TRBV9 and TRBJ2-2, with TRBD2 as a possible D gene (6 bases). Germline V gene sequence: CDR1 SGDLS, CDR2 YYNGEE. The V end lost 4 bases, the J end lost 5 bases, and 9 bases lay between the germline ends. The CDR3 consists of 13 residues. The CDR3 loop is CASSPSVTGELFF. As DNA, the CDR3 is TGTGCCAGCAGCCCTAGCGTTACCGGGGAGCTGTTTTTT.

A remark on this clone: Relative to the germline gene, one junction end is altered; a read error may explain this. The DNA for the CDR3 is TGTTCCAGCAGCGTCCAGGGCGATCAGCCCCAACATTTT. It encodes CSSSVQGDQPQHF. The rearrangement links TRBV7-9 to TRBJ1-5, with TRBD1 as a possible D gene (5 bases). CDR1 is SEHNR and CDR2 is FQNEAQ in the germline V gene (reference sequence). The CDR3 runs to 13 residues.

CDR3 loop: CASSYGLAGGPGTQYF. In DNA form, the CDR3 reads TGTGCCAGCAGTTACGGACTAGCGGGAGGGCCGGGGACCCAGTACTTC. V usage is TRBV6-5 and J usage is TRBJ2-5; 15 bases line up with TRBD2. The CDR3 contains 16 residues. The ends lost 2 bases at V and 7 bases at J; junction bases unmatched: 5. Germline CDR1 and CDR2: MNHEY and SVGAGI.

The chain recombines TRBV5-4 with TRBJ1-1; perhaps TRBD1 as D (5 bases). The CDR3 sequence is 12 residues long. V lost 3 bases to trimming and J lost 8 bases, with 11 bases between them. Germline CDR1 and CDR2: SGHNT and YYREEE (reference sequence). Written as DNA, the CDR3 is TGTGCCAGCAGCTCGCACAAGGGGGAAGCTTTCTTT. Translation gives CASSSHKGEAFF.

The genes are TRBV19 and TRBJ1-1, with TRBD1 identical over 9 bases. The CDR3 is 14 amino acids. Germline assignment: CDR1 LNHDA and CDR2 SQIVND (reference sequence). The J segment lost 4 bases and the V segment lost 8 bases, leaving 8 bases of the junction unmatched. In DNA form, the CDR3 reads TGTGCCAGTGACAGGGGGGGCTTGGGCACTGAAGCTTTCTTT. It encodes CASDRGGLGTEAFF.

The rearrangement joins TRBV5-1 to TRBJ2-1; D possibly corresponds to TRBD1 (6 bases). The CDR3 is 13 residues long. V gave up 0 bases and J gave up 12 bases, with 13 bases separating them. The germline CDR1 and CDR2 sequences are SGHRS and YFSETQ. For the CDR3, the DNA is TGCGCCAGCAGCTTGGGGGGGCCGCAGGGGCAGTTCTTC. This gives the protein CASSLGGPQGQFF. The full variable domain, rest sourced from reference TRBV5-1 and TRBJ2-1, is KAGVTQTPRYLIKTRGQQVTLSCSPISGHRSVSWYQQTPGQGLQFLFEYFSETQRNKGNFPGRFSGRQFSNSRSEMNVSTLELGDSALYLCASSLGGPQGQFFGPGTRLTVL.

As for this clone: The junction shows a germline mismatch at one end, possibly a read error. The rearrangement uses TRBV9 and TRBJ2-1; D remains ambiguous. Germline V gene lookup returns CDR1 SGDLS and CDR2 YYNGEE. The CDR3 is 13 residues long. The DNA of the CDR3 is TGTGCCAGCAGCGACGCCAACCACAATGGGCAGTTCTTC. Residues: CASSDANHNGQFF. Looking up the rest from reference TRBV9 and TRBJ2-1 gives the full variable domain: DSGVTQTPKHLITATGQRVTLRCSPRSGDLSVYWYQQSLDQGLQFLIQYYNGEERAKGNILERFSAQQFPDLHSELNLSSLELGDSALYFCASSDANHNGQFFGPGTRLTVL.

The chain has TRBV9 and TRBJ2-6; D ambiguous. Trimming pared 0 bases from V and 0 bases from J, leaving 7 bases between. Germline CDR1 SGDLS, CDR2 YYNGEE. This CDR3 has 16 amino acids. CDR3 sequence: CASSVDHFSGANVLTF. The CDR3 nucleotides are TGTGCCAGCAGCGTAGACCACTTCTCTGGGGCCAACGTCCTGACTTTC.

V usage is TRBV2 and J usage is TRBJ2-1, with unresolved D. Germline values: CDR1 SNHLY, CDR2 FYNNEI. Trimming took 7 bases from V and 9 from J, leaving 7 bases between them. CDR3 length equals 10 residues. The CDR3 here is CASTTGEQFF. In DNA form, the CDR3 reads TGTGCCAGCACTACGGGTGAGCAGTTCTTC.

This clone showed up just once. The chain is built from TRBV2 and TRBJ2-7; 7 bases align to TRBD2. CDR1 is SNHLY and CDR2 is FYNNEI in the germline V gene. V lost 8 bases to trimming and J lost 2 bases; unmatched junction nucleotides: 0. The CDR3 contains 11 residues. In nucleotides, the CDR3 is TGTGCCAGCGGGGGGGCCTACGAGCAGTACTTC. It translates to CASGGAYEQYF.

The rearrangement joins TRBV7-9 to TRBJ1-1; D is perhaps TRBD1 (6 bases). The CDR3 covers 11 residues. Looked up from germline, CDR1 is SEHNR and CDR2 is FQNEAQ (reference sequence). Trimming shortened V by 7 bases and J by 4 bases, and 7 bases separated the two germline ends. CDR3 residues: CASTRGTEAFF. The CDR3 nucleotides read TGTGCCAGCACCAGGGGCACTGAAGCTTTCTTT.

V usage is TRBV20-1 and J usage is TRBJ2-5; no definite D call. Matching the DNA end better, TRBJ2-7 makes the J call doubtful. Per germline, CDR1 DFQATT and CDR2 SNEGSKA (reference sequence). The CDR3 runs 11 residues. CDR3: CSARTLYEQYF. The CDR3, as DNA: TGCAGTGCTAGAACTCTCTACGAGCAGTACTTC.

The chain is built from TRBV10-1 and TRBJ2-3; D might be TRBD1 (7 bases). The V end was cut by 10 bases, the J end by 3 bases, with 14 bases between. Germline V gene sequence: CDR1 WNHNN, CDR2 SYGVQD (reference sequence). This CDR3 spans 13 amino acids. The CDR3 bases are TGCGCCACCCGACAGGGAGGAACAGATACGCAGTATTTT. As protein: CATRQGGTDTQYF.

V usage is TRBV29-1 and J usage is TRBJ2-1, with TRBD2 matching 8 bases. The CDR3 length is 16 residues. The V gene's germline CDR1 is SQVTM and CDR2 ANQGSEA. V gave up 0 bases and J gave up 5 bases; unmatched junction bases: 9. Here the CDR3 reads CSVEDWDGRGDNEQFF. The DNA of the CDR3 is TGCAGCGTTGAAGACTGGGACGGGAGGGGAGACAATGAGCAGTTCTTC.

This clone has just one count. The genes are TRBV27 and TRBJ1-1; tentatively, D is TRBD1 (5 bases). V lost 3 bases to trimming and J lost 7 bases, with 18 bases between them. The CDR3 consists of 15 residues. Germline CDR1 MNHEY, CDR2 SMNVEV (reference sequence). CDR3 coding DNA: TGTGCCAGCAGTTTTACCACCCGAAAGGGACTTGAAGCTTTCTTT. This sequence encodes CASSFTTRKGLEAFF.

This clone was seen a few times. The chain carries TRBV6-5 and TRBJ1-5; D not resolved. Trimming cost V 0 bases and J 5 bases, with 5 bases left between them. CDR1 MNHEY and CDR2 SVGAGI come from the germline V gene. The CDR3 is 13 amino acids. Here the CDR3 reads CASSYSEDQPQHF. The CDR3 DNA reads TGTGCCAGCAGTTACTCTGAGGATCAGCCCCAGCATTTT.

Turning to this clone: In the same sample, other DNA sequences code for this CDR3. This chain links TRBV7-9 with TRBJ1-4, with a tentative D call TRBD1 (5 bases). The V and J ends lost 1 base and 8 bases respectively, with 11 bases between them. Germline V gives CDR1 SEHNR, CDR2 FQNEAQ (reference sequence). The CDR3 sequence is 14 residues long. The CDR3 DNA reads TGTGCCAGCAGCTTAGGGGCAGGGAGGGAAAAACTGTTTTTT. Amino acid sequence: CASSLGAGREKLFF.

This rearrangement joins TRBV12-5 to TRBJ2-7; D gene uncertain. This CDR3 has 15 amino acids. Looked up from germline, CDR1 is LGHNT and CDR2 is FRNRAP. V was shortened by 2 bases and J by 1 base, with 12 bases between the two germline ends. In DNA form, the CDR3 reads TGTGCTAGTGGTTTGAACCTGGTGAGTTCCTACGAGCAGTACTTC. Protein: CASGLNLVSSYEQYF.

The rearrangement uses TRBV25-1 and TRBJ2-2; TRBD1 aligns across 7 bases. Looked up from germline, CDR1 is MGHDK and CDR2 is SYGVNS. The V gene end was trimmed by 4 bases and the J gene end by 1 base; junction bases not matched to a gene: 3. The CDR3 extends over 15 amino acids. This chain's CDR3 is CASSAWTGNTGELFF. CDR3 DNA: TGTGCCAGCAGTGCTTGGACAGGGAACACCGGGGAGCTGTTTTTT.

V and J are TRBV28 and TRBJ2-7, with a weak D call TRBD1 (6 bases). CDR3 size: 15 residues. V dropped 6 bases and J dropped 0 bases, with 15 bases sitting between them. Germline V lookup: CDR1 MDHEN, CDR2 SYDVKM. CDR3 nucleotide sequence: TGTGCCAGCAGCTCAGGTGGACAGTTCTCCTACGAGCAGTACTTC. It is translated as CASSSGGQFSYEQYF.

The genes are TRBV5-4 and TRBJ2-2; tentative D call: TRBD2 (6 bases). The CDR3 contains 16 residues. The germline V gene has CDR1 SGHNT and CDR2 YYREEE (reference sequence). Deletions cut 3 bases from V and 1 base from J, with 13 bases between. Here the CDR3 DNA reads TGTGCCAGCAGCTCCCGGGACTCCGAGAACACCGGGGAGCTGTTTTTT. This translates into CASSSRDSENTGELFF.

The chain carries TRBV29-1 and TRBJ2-7; a possible D gene is TRBD2 (5 bases). Trimming shortened V by 2 bases and J by 3 bases, and 11 bases separated the two germline ends. CDR1 is SQVTM, CDR2 ANQGSEA, per germline. The CDR3 is made up of 13 amino acids. CDR3 nucleotide sequence: TGCAGCGTTGAAACCAGAGAGGGCTACGAGCAGTACTTC. Translating gives CSVETREGYEQYF.